This T cell receptor (beta chain) was obtained from a study of blood T cells in healthy people across ages. The use of a sample-barcoded 5' primer and a J-beta primer mix characterized a second PCR of roughly 6 to 11 cycles. TCRdb recomputed calls from the 5' RACE reads with MiXCR, one row per CDR3 protein. Here the sample spans under 800,000 distinct CDR3 sequences, around 21% being singletons. Germline CDR1 DFQATT, CDR2 SNEGSKA (reference sequence). CDR3 length: 15 amino acids. The genes are TRBV20-1 and TRBJ2-1, with a possible D match to TRBD2 (6 bases). The source material was blood. This TCR came from a man aged 70-80 years in good health. The CDR3 DNA sequence: TGCAGCAATACTGGAGGGAATTTGAACTACAATGAGCAGTTCTTC. It encodes CSNTGGNLNYNEQFF.